The clone carrying this TCR beta chain was picked up a small number of times. Its matching antigen is unknown. This sample is part of a study of radiotherapy plus CTLA-4 blockade in lung cancer. Overall study context: Among enrolled patients, 15% to 20% responded and roughly 31% achieved disease control.

TCRdb keeps only in-frame clones here, not all; method: immunoSEQ multiplex PCR. Here the sample spans tens of thousands of clones, 71% being singletons. Study-wide results and caveats: After treatment with radiotherapy plus ipilimumab, TCR clones that came from the tumor expanded in blood. Response, reportedly, was best predicted by interferon-beta along with early blood T cell clone dynamics.

Each patient with chemo-refractory metastatic non-small-cell lung cancer was treated with focal radiation plus CTLA-4 blockade using ipilimumab. The clonotype originates from a human donor with non-small cell lung cancer whose response to radiotherapy plus ipilimumab could not be evaluated. Source: peripheral blood, taken from a patient treated with radiotherapy plus ipilimumab.

CDR3 in DNA: TGTGCCAGCAGTCTTGGACTCTCCTACGAGCAGTACTTC. Translating gives CASSLGLSYEQYF. This rearrangement joins TRBV28 to TRBJ2-7; the D gene is possibly TRBD2 (5 bases). This CDR3 contains 13 residues. The V gene lost 5 bases and the J gene lost 0 bases, with 8 bases spanning the gap. Germline lookup yields CDR1 MDHEN and CDR2 SYDVKM.